These 3 T cell receptor beta chains came from one sample sequenced in a study of cytomegalovirus exposure and HLA in healthy donors (TCRdb year 2017). Receptors were amplified or captured by the immunoSEQ multiplex PCR assay. For the multiplex PCR, a mixture combining 60 forward primers for TCR Vbeta segments and 13 reverse primers for TCR Jbeta segments was used. TCRdb took this table from immuneACCESS and kept in-frame rearrangements with V and J called. Such tables lack part of the clones; where checked against another copy, unresolved V genes explain under half of the gap, and the rest is unexplained. The sample includes 150,000 to 200,000 clones, with approximately 78% observed a single time. The ten top clones hold around 1.7% of the sample. Sequencing was carried out using PBMCs. All receptors derive from a woman under 30 in good health and CMV-seronegative.

This clone was picked up a small number of times. This rearrangement joins TRBV4-3 to TRBJ2-7; 7 nucleotides line up with TRBD2. Germline V CDR1 and CDR2: LGHNA, YSLEER. The V and J ends lost 3 bases and 1 base, in that order; junction bases with no gene match: 3. CDR3 length: 14 residues. The CDR3 loop is CASSQGTTSYEQYF. CDR3 sequence (DNA): TGCGCCAGCAGCCAGGGGACTACGTCCTACGAGCAGTACTTC.

This chain links TRBV7-2 with TRBJ1-2; TRBD1 is a possible D gene (5 bases). Trimming removed 1 base from V and 4 bases from J, with 10 bases in between. CDR3 length equals 14 residues. The germline V gene has CDR1 SGHTA and CDR2 FQGNSA. This CDR3 reads CASSLGQGLYGYTF. CDR3 DNA sequence: TGTGCCAGCAGCTTAGGGCAGGGCCTCTATGGCTACACCTTC.

V usage is TRBV27 and J usage is TRBJ1-2; 7 nucleotides align to TRBD1. Germline-derived CDR1 and CDR2 are MNHEY and SMNVEV (reference sequence). This CDR3 comprises 15 residues. J lost 4 bases, V lost 6 bases, and 11 bases had no gene match. CDR3 protein: CASRPSTGWSYGYTF. The CDR3 nucleotides are TGTGCCAGCAGACCTTCGACAGGGTGGAGCTATGGCTACACCTTC.